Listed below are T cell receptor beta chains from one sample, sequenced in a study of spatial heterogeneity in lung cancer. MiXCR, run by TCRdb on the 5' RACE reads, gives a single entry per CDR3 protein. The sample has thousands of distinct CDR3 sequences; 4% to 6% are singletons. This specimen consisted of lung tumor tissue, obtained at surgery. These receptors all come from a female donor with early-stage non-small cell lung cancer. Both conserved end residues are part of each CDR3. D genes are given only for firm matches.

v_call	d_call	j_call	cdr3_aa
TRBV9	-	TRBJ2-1	CASSVIQGHEQFF
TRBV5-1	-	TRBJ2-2	CASSLEQGGPGELFF
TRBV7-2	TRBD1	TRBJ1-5	CASSLGSRTGGEPQHF
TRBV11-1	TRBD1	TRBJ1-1	CASSFGQGWTEAFF
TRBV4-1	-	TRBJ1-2	CASSQNTRGPLGGYTF
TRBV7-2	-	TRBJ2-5	CASSLATSPGQETQYF
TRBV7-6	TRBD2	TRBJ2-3	CASSLGLAGGPSSTDTQYF
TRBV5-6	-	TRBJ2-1	CASTKYSYNEQFF
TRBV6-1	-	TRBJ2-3	CASSEYPDGADTQYF
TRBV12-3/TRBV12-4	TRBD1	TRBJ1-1	CASSPRGGTGPTGTFF
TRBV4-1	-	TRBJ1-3	CASSQLGRGELSGNTIYF
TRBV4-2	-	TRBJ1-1	CASNPSLRGAYEAFF
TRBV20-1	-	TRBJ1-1	CSAPILRGGTEAFF
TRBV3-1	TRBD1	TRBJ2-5	CASSQESAGGLETQYF
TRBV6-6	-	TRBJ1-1	CASRRGDQNTEAFF
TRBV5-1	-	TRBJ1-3	CASSLGTVSGNTIYF
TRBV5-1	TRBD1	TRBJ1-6	CASSRGTDNSPLHF
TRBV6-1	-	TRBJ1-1	CASRGRLSGSTEAFF
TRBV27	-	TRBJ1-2	CASSSDRAYGYTF
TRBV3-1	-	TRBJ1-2	CASSHLQGWHGYTF
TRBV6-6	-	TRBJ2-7	CASRGTLGASEQYF
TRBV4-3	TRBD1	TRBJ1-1	CASSLRQGTEAFF
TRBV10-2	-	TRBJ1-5	CASSEGYRDSNQPQHF
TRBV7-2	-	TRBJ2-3	CASAWGPTSTDTQYF
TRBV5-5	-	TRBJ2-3	CASSLQATPGTDTQYF